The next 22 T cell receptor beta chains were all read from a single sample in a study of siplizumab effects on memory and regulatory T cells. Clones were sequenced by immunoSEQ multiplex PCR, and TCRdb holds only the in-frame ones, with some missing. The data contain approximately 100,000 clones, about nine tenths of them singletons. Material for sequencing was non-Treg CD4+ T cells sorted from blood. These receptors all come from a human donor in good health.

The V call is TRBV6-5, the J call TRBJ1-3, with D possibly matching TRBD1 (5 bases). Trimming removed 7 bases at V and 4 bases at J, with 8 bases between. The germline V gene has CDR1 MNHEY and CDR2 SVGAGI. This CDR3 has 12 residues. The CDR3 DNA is TGTGCCAGCAAAGGGACCGGAAACACCATATATTTT. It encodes CASKGTGNTIYF.

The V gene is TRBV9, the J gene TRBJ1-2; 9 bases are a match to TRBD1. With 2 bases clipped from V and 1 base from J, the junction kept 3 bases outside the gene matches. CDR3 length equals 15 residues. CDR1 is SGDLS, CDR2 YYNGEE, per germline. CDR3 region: CASSVRDRVNYGYTF. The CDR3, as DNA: TGTGCCAGCAGCGTCCGGGACAGGGTTAACTATGGCTACACCTTC.

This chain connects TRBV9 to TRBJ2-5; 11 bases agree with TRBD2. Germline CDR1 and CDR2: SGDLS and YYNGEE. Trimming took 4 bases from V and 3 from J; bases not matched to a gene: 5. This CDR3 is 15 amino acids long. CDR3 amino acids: CASSQGTSGKETQYF. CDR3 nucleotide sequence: TGTGCCAGCAGCCAAGGGACTAGCGGAAAAGAGACCCAGTACTTC. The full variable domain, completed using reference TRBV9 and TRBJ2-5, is DSGVTQTPKHLITATGQRVTLRCSPRSGDLSVYWYQQSLDQGLQFLIQYYNGEERAKGNILERFSAQQFPDLHSELNLSSLELGDSALYFCASSQGTSGKETQYFGPGTRLLVL.

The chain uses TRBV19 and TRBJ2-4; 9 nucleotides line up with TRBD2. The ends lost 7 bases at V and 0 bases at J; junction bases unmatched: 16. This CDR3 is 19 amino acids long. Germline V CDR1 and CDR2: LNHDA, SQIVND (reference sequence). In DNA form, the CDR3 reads TGTGCCAGTATGGGACGGCTTAGCGGGAGCGCTTTAGCCAAAAACATTCAGTACTTC. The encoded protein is CASMGRLSGSALAKNIQYF.

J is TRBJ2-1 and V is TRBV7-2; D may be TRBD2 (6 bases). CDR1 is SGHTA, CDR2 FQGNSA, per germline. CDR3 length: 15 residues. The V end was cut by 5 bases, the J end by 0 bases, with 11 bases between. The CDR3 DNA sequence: TGTGCCAGCAGCCTAGACGGGGGCTCCTACAATGAGCAGTTCTTC. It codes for CASSLDGGSYNEQFF.

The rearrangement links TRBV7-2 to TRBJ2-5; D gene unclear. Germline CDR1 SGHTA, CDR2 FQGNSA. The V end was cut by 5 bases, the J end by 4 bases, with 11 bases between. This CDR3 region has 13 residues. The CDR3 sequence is CASSRGGGETQYF. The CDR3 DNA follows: TGTGCCAGCAGCCGCGGCGGTGGAGAGACCCAGTACTTC.

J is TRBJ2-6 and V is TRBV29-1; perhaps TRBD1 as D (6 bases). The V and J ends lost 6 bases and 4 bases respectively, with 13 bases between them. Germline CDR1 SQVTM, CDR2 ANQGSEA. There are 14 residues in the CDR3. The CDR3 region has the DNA TGCAGCGTCCGCACAGGGTCGGGGGCCAACGTCCTGACTTTC. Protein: CSVRTGSGANVLTF.

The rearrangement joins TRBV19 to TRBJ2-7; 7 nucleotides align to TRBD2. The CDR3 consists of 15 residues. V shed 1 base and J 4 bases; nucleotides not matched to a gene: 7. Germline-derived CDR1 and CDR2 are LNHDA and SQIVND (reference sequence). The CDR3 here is CASSIAGGTPYEQYF. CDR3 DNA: TGTGCCAGTAGTATAGCGGGAGGCACTCCGTACGAGCAGTACTTC. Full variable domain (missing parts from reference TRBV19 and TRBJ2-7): DGGITQSPKYLFRKEGQNVTLSCEQNLNHDAMYWYRQDPGQGLRLIYYSQIVNDFQKGDIAEGYSVSREKKESFPLTVTSAQKNPTAFYLCASSIAGGTPYEQYFGPGTRLTVT.

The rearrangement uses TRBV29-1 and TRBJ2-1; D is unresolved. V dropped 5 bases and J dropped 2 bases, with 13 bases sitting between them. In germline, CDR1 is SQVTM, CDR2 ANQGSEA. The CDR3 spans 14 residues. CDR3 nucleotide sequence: TGCAGCGTTTTTTTGTCTCTCCCCTACAATGAGCAGTTCTTC. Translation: CSVFLSLPYNEQFF.

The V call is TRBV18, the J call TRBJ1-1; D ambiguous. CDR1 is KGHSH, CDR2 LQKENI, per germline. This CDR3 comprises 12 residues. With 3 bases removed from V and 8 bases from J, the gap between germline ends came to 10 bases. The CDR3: CASSPVVTEAFF. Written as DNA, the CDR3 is TGTGCCAGCTCACCCGTAGTAACAGAAGCTTTCTTT.

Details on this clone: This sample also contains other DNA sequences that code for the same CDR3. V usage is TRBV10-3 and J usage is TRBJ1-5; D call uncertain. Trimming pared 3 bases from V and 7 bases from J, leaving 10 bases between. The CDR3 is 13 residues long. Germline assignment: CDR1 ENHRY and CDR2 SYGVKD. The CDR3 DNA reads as TGTGCCATCAGTGATAAGGGTGGGCAGCCCCAGCATTTT. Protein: CAISDKGGQPQHF.

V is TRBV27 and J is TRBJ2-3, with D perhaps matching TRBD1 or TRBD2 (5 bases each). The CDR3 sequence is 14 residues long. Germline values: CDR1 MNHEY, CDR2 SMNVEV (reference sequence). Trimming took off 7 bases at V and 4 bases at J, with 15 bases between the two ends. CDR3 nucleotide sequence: TGTGCCAGCAAAAGGGGCGGGTCCTCAGATACGCAGTATTTT. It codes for CASKRGGSSDTQYF.

The CDR3 bases are TGTGCCAGCAGCATCCGACCGAGCGTAACCATATATTTT. Translating it yields CASSIRPSVTIYF. This rearrangement joins TRBV14 to TRBJ1-3, with D unclear. V lost 5 bases and J lost 10, with 15 bases in between. Germline assignment: CDR1 SGHDN and CDR2 FVKESK. CDR3 length: 13 amino acids.

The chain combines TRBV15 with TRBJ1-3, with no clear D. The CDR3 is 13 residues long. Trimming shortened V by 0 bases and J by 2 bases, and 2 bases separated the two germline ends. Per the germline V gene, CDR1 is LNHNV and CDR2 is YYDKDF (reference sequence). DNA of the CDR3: TGTGCCACCAGCAGAGAACCTGGAAACACCATATATTTT. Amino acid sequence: CATSREPGNTIYF.

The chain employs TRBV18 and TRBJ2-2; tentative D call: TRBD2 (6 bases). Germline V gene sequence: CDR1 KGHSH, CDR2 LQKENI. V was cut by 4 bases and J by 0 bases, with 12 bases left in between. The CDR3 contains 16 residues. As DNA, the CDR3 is TGTGCCAGCTCACGGATTAGCGGAACGAACACCGGGGAGCTGTTTTTT. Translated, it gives CASSRISGTNTGELFF. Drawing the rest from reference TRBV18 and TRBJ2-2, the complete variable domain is NAGVMQNPRHLVRRRGQEARLRCSPMKGHSHVYWYRQLPEEGLKFMVYLQKENIIDESGMPKERFSAEFPKEGPSILRIQQVVRGDSAAYFCASSRISGTNTGELFFGEGSRLTVL.

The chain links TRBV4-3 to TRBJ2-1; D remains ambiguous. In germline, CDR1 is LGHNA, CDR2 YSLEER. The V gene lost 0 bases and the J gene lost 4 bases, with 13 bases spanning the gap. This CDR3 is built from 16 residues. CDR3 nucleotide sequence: TGCGCCAGCAGCCAAGATCATGCTGGGAAATACAATGAGCAGTTCTTC. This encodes CASSQDHAGKYNEQFF.

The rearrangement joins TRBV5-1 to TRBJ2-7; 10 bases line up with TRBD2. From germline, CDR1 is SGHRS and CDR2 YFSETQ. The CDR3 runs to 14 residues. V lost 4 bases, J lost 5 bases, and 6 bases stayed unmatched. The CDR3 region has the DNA TGCGCCAGCAGCCCTAGCGGGAGTTGGCACGAGCAGTACTTC. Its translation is CASSPSGSWHEQYF.

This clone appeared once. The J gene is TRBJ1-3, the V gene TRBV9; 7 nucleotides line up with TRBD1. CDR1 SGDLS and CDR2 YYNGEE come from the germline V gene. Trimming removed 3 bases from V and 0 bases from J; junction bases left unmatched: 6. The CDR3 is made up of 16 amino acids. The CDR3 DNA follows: TGTGCCAGCAGCGATACAGGGGCCCTCTCTGGAAACACCATATATTTT. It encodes CASSDTGALSGNTIYF.

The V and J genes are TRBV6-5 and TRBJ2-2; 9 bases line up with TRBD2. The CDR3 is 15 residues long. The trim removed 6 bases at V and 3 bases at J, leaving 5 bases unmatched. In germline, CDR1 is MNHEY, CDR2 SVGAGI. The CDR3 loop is CASRSREGHTGELFF. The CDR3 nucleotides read TGTGCCAGCAGGTCGCGGGAGGGCCACACCGGGGAGCTGTTTTTT.

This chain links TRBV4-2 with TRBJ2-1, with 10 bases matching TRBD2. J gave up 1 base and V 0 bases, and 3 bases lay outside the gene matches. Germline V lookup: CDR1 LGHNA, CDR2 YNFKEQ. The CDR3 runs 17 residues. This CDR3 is CASSQDLAGESYNEQFF. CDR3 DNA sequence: TGTGCCAGCAGCCAAGATCTAGCGGGAGAGTCCTACAATGAGCAGTTCTTC.

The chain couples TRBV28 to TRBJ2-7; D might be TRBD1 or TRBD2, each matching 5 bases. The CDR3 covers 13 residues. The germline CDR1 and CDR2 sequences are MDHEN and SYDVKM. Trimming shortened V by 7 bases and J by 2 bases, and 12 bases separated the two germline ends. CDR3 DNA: TGTGCCAGCACCAGAGGGGCCCCCTACGAGCAGTACTTC. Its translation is CASTRGAPYEQYF. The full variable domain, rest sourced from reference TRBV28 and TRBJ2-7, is DVKVTQSSRYLVKRTGEKVFLECVQDMDHENMFWYRQDPGLGLRLIYFSYDVKMKEKGDIPEGYSVSREKKERFSLILESASTNQTSMYLCASTRGAPYEQYFGPGTRLTVT.

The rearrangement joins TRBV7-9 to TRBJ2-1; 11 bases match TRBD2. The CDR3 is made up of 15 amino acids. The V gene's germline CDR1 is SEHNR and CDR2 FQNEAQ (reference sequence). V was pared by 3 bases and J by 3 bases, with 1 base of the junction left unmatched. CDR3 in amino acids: CASSLGLAVYNEQFF. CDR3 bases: TGTGCCAGCAGCTTGGGACTAGCGGTCTACAATGAGCAGTTCTTC.